Presented here are 15 T cell receptor beta chains from one specimen sequenced in a study of T cells in Graves' hyperthyroidism and ophthalmopathy. The source material, RNA transcripts, was used to amplify TCR beta CDR3 regions. Initially, a first-round RT-PCR of the TCR CDR3 employed the HTBI primer set. TCRdb recomputed calls from the multiplex PCR reads with MiXCR, one row per CDR3 protein. This sample has about 360,000 distinct CDR3 sequences, with around 14% found just once. Material: blood. The receptors shown here come from a woman aged 18-35 years with Graves' hyperthyroidism.

In DNA, the CDR3 is TGTGCCAGCAGTTTTAGCGGGAGTAACTATGAGCAGTTCTTC. Translating it yields CASSFSGSNYEQFF. This rearrangement joins TRBV12-3 or TRBV12-4 to TRBJ2-1; 9 positions match TRBD2. Trimming cost V 3 bases and J 8 bases; bases outside gene matches: 5. The CDR3 extends over 14 amino acids.

This clonotype came up many times. V and J are TRBV6-5 and TRBJ2-3; D not certain. The length of the CDR3 is 16 residues. The V gene's germline CDR1 is MNHEY and CDR2 SVGAGI. Trimming took 0 bases from V and 2 from J, leaving 12 bases between them. The CDR3, as DNA: TGTGCCAGCAGTTACTCGGTCAACCGATACACAGATACGCAGTATTTT. Encoded protein: CASSYSVNRYTDTQYF.

This clonotype has just a few counts. The chain couples TRBV6-2 or TRBV6-3 to TRBJ2-7, with 7 bases identical to TRBD1. Germline trimming cut 6 bases from V and 3 bases from J; bases unmatched to any gene: 8. There are 14 residues in the CDR3. CDR1 and CDR2 from the germline V gene are MNHEY and SVGEGT. The CDR3 sequence is CASRRHGTDYEQYF. The CDR3 nucleotides are TGTGCCAGCAGAAGACACGGGACAGACTACGAGCAGTACTTC.

CDR3 loop: CASRTGTGSGNTIYF. The DNA of the CDR3 is TGTGCCAGTAGGACCGGGACAGGATCGGGAAACACCATATATTTT. The chain uses TRBV19 and TRBJ1-3, with 8 nucleotides matching TRBD1. This CDR3 has 15 amino acids. Germline-derived CDR1 and CDR2 are LNHDA and SQIVND (reference sequence). Trimming removed 6 bases from V and 4 bases from J; junction bases left unmatched: 8. Together with reference TRBV19 and TRBJ1-3, the CDR3 gives the full variable domain: DGGITQSPKYLFRKEGQNVTLSCEQNLNHDAMYWYRQDPGQGLRLIYYSQIVNDFQKGDIAEGYSVSREKKESFPLTVTSAQKNPTAFYLCASRTGTGSGNTIYFGEGSWLTVV.

The chain employs TRBV7-9 and TRBJ1-3, with a weak D call TRBD1 (6 bases). The CDR3 contains 17 residues. Germline CDR1 reads SEHNR; CDR2 reads FQNEAQ (reference sequence). Deletions cut 5 bases from V and 0 bases from J, with 17 bases between. The CDR3 region is CASSDRDIGTSGNTIYF. The CDR3 nucleotides read TGTGCCAGCAGCGACCGGGACATAGGCACCTCTGGAAACACCATATATTTT.

This clonotype was observed a handful of times. The chain uses TRBV5-1 and TRBJ1-5; a weak D match, TRBD1 (6 bases). From germline, CDR1 is SGHRS and CDR2 YFSETQ. Trimming pared 1 base from V and 2 bases from J, leaving 10 bases between. The CDR3 covers 15 residues. The CDR3 loop reads CASSLLGGGNQPQHF. In DNA, the CDR3 is TGCGCCAGCAGCTTGTTGGGGGGCGGCAATCAGCCCCAGCATTTT.

This clonotype was found a few times. This chain uses TRBV28 with TRBJ1-2; tentatively, D is TRBD1 (5 bases). The germline V gene has CDR1 MDHEN and CDR2 SYDVKM. The CDR3 has 15 amino acids. V gave up 3 bases and J gave up 6 bases, with 17 bases separating them. The DNA for the CDR3 is TGTGCCAGCAGTTTGGGGCGGCCATTTCGGGATGGCTACACCTTC. This encodes CASSLGRPFRDGYTF.

This clonotype was seen a handful of times. V usage is TRBV5-1 and J usage is TRBJ2-3; D remains ambiguous. Trimming took 5 bases from V and 0 from J, leaving 10 bases between them. The V gene's germline CDR1 is SGHRS and CDR2 YFSETQ. The CDR3 runs to 14 residues. The CDR3 here is CASRSFHSTDTQYF. In nucleotides, the CDR3 is TGCGCCAGCAGGAGCTTCCATAGCACAGATACGCAGTATTTT.

This clonotype was seen ten or more times. The chain recombines TRBV7-2 with TRBJ1-4; D is ambiguous. Germline loops: CDR1 SGHTA, CDR2 FQGNSA. The CDR3 length is 14 residues. V was shortened by 0 bases and J by 5 bases, with 7 bases between the two germline ends. The chain's CDR3 is CASSLAWPNEKLFF. The CDR3 bases are TGTGCCAGCAGCTTAGCGTGGCCCAATGAAAAACTGTTTTTT.

This clonotype was counted many times. The chain's CDR3 is CASSYNTNTEAFF. CDR3 in DNA: TGTGCCAGCAGTTACAATACGAACACTGAAGCTTTCTTT. This chain connects TRBV6-6 to TRBJ1-1; D call uncertain. The CDR3 totals 13 residues. The V gene's germline CDR1 is MNHNY and CDR2 SVGAGI (reference sequence). Deletions cut 2 bases from V and 1 base from J, with 5 bases between.

This clonotype was seen repeatedly, ten times or more. This rearrangement joins TRBV28 to TRBJ2-1; D not certain. The CDR3 has 15 amino acids. Germline assignment: CDR1 MDHEN and CDR2 SYDVKM. V gave up 6 bases and J gave up 7 bases, with 19 bases separating them. The CDR3 loop is CASSLGSSAPNEQFF. CDR3 in DNA: TGTGCCAGCAGCCTGGGAAGCAGCGCGCCGAATGAGCAGTTCTTC. The full variable domain, completed using reference TRBV28 and TRBJ2-1, is DVKVTQSSRYLVKRTGEKVFLECVQDMDHENMFWYRQDPGLGLRLIYFSYDVKMKEKGDIPEGYSVSREKKERFSLILESASTNQTSMYLCASSLGSSAPNEQFFGPGTRLTVL.

This clonotype was observed a handful of times. The chain has TRBV25-1 and TRBJ2-2; weak D call: TRBD1 (5 bases). Germline CDR1 is MGHDK and CDR2 is SYGVNS. V lost 4 bases and J lost 6, with 12 bases in between. The CDR3 sequence is 14 residues long. The CDR3 is CASSVRQPPGELFF. The DNA of the CDR3 is TGTGCCAGCAGTGTCCGACAGCCACCCGGGGAGCTGTTTTTT.

Many counts were recorded for this clonotype. The chain joins TRBV5-5 to TRBJ1-2; a weak D match, TRBD1 (5 bases). Germline V gene sequence: CDR1 SGHKS, CDR2 YYEKEE (reference sequence). Trimming took off 0 bases at V and 4 bases at J, with 19 bases between the two ends. The CDR3 is 17 amino acids. The CDR3, as DNA: TGTGCCAGCAGCTTGGGAGGCCCCAGGGCGTCATTCTATGGCTACACCTTC. Protein sequence: CASSLGGPRASFYGYTF.

This clonotype was seen a single time. The junction differs from germline at one of its ends, possibly a read error. The gene calls are TRBV2 and TRBJ1-1, with D unclear. Germline CDR1 reads SNHLY; CDR2 reads FYNNEI. The CDR3 totals 13 residues. CDR3 protein: CATRTERNIEAFF. CDR3 DNA: TGTGCCACTAGGACGGAAAGAAACATTGAAGCTTTCTTT.

This clonotype was detected a few times. The rearrangement uses TRBV5-1 and TRBJ1-2, with TRBD1 matching 8 bases. CDR1 is SGHRS and CDR2 is YFSETQ in the germline V gene. The CDR3 covers 15 residues. V lost 4 bases, J lost 6 bases, and 11 bases stayed unmatched. In DNA, the CDR3 is TGCGCCAGCAGCCCCCAAAGGACAGGGAATGATGGCTACACCTTC. Protein product: CASSPQRTGNDGYTF.